Presented here are 31 T cell receptor beta chains from one specimen sequenced in a study of brain T cells in children with intractable seizures. Specified time point: blood from clinic visit 5 months post-surgery; TSC patient then seizure free. The assay was immunoSEQ multiplex PCR, and TCRdb's table has in-frame clones only and misses some. The sample includes about 320,000 clones, 93% of them seen just once. Sequencing was performed on peripheral blood, taken 4 to 5 months after surgery. Every receptor here comes from a boy under three years old with tuberous sclerosis and intractable seizures.

The V and J genes are TRBV7-8 and TRBJ2-5; D may be TRBD1 or TRBD2 (6 bases each). V was shortened by 0 bases and J by 0 bases, with 11 bases between the two germline ends. This CDR3 contains 16 residues. Germline V CDR1 and CDR2: SGHVS, FQNEAQ. CDR3 bases: TGTGCCAGCAGCTTAGCAGTGGGGGGCCACCAAGAGACCCAGTACTTC. This translates into CASSLAVGGHQETQYF.

The chain recombines TRBV7-2 with TRBJ2-7; TRBD2 might be the D (6 bases). The ends were cut back, 0 bases at V and 0 bases at J, with 9 bases in the middle. The germline gives CDR1 SGHTA, CDR2 FQGNSA. The CDR3 is made up of 15 amino acids. The CDR3 region is CASSLAPGSSYEQYF. DNA of the CDR3: TGTGCCAGCAGCTTAGCCCCCGGGAGCTCCTACGAGCAGTACTTC.

J is TRBJ1-3 and V is TRBV13, with D maybe TRBD1 (5 bases). CDR3 length equals 15 residues. Germline CDR1 and CDR2: PRHDT and FYEKMQ (reference sequence). Trimming shortened V by 0 bases and J by 0 bases, and 6 bases separated the two germline ends. The CDR3 nucleotides are TGTGCCAGCAGCTTAGGGACAGTCTCTGGAAACACCATATATTTT. Its protein product is CASSLGTVSGNTIYF.

This chain links TRBV9 with TRBJ2-2; 8 bases are a match to TRBD2. The V gene's germline CDR1 is SGDLS and CDR2 YYNGEE. The CDR3 loop spans 16 amino acids. The trim removed 6 bases at V and 4 bases at J, leaving 11 bases unmatched. The CDR3 is CASTDKLAAGTGELFF. The CDR3 bases are TGTGCCAGCACCGATAAACTAGCGGCGGGCACCGGGGAGCTGTTTTTT.

This clone was observed a single time. The rearrangement joins TRBV6-5 to TRBJ2-5, with 7 bases identical to TRBD2. Germline V CDR1 and CDR2: MNHEY, SVGAGI. Unmatched junction bases numbered 8, after V lost 2 bases and J lost 8 bases. The CDR3 has 14 residues. CDR3 region: CASSYRSSGGTQYF. In DNA, the CDR3 is TGTGCCAGCAGTTACCGCAGCTCGGGGGGTACCCAGTACTTC.

The chain is built from TRBV4-1 and TRBJ1-5, with D possibly being TRBD1 (6 bases). This CDR3 is 15 amino acids long. V gave up 3 bases and J gave up 6 bases, with 15 bases separating them. Germline values: CDR1 MGHRA, CDR2 YSYEKL. The CDR3 bases are TGCGCCAGCAGCCACTACAGGGCAGACGGTCAGCCCCAGCATTTT. Translated, it gives CASSHYRADGQPQHF.

The rearrangement links TRBV9 to TRBJ2-7; TRBD2 matches 11 bases. V lost 0 bases and J lost 3; bases outside the gene matches: 5. CDR3 length: 16 residues. Germline V lookup: CDR1 SGDLS, CDR2 YYNGEE. The CDR3 loop is CASSVAGTSGFYEQYF. DNA for the CDR3: TGTGCCAGCAGCGTAGCTGGGACTAGCGGATTCTACGAGCAGTACTTC. Together with reference TRBV9 and TRBJ2-7, the CDR3 gives the full variable domain: DSGVTQTPKHLITATGQRVTLRCSPRSGDLSVYWYQQSLDQGLQFLIQYYNGEERAKGNILERFSAQQFPDLHSELNLSSLELGDSALYFCASSVAGTSGFYEQYFGPGTRLTVT.

This clone was counted a few times. The V and J genes are TRBV5-4 and TRBJ2-7; no clear D. The CDR3 length is 13 residues. V shed 2 bases and J shed 1 base, with 7 bases lying between them. The germline V gene encodes CDR1 SGHNT and CDR2 YYREEE (reference sequence). The CDR3 nucleotides read TGTGCCAGCAGCTTTCCGGGTTCCTACGAGCAGTACTTC. Translating it yields CASSFPGSYEQYF. The full variable domain, completed using reference TRBV5-4 and TRBJ2-7, is ETGVTQSPTHLIKTRGQQVTLRCSSQSGHNTVSWYQQALGQGPQFIFQYYREEENGRGNFPPRFSGLQFPNYSSELNVNALELDDSALYLCASSFPGSYEQYFGPGTRLTVT.

V gene TRBV11-3 combines with J gene TRBJ2-1; D unresolved. There are 15 residues in the CDR3. The germline gives CDR1 SGHNT, CDR2 YENEEA. The germline V and J ends were trimmed by 0 bases and 4 bases, with 10 bases remaining between them. CDR3 in amino acids: CASSLDTLGYNEQFF. In nucleotides, the CDR3 is TGTGCCAGCAGCTTAGATACGCTGGGGTACAATGAGCAGTTCTTC.

The chain recombines TRBV24-1 with TRBJ1-2, with TRBD1 identical over 9 bases. The germline CDR1 and CDR2 sequences are KGHDR and SFDVKD. V lost 3 bases to trimming and J lost 4 bases; unmatched junction nucleotides: 2. CDR3 size: 14 residues. The chain's CDR3 is CATSDTGQGYGYTF. In DNA, the CDR3 is TGTGCCACCAGTGATACGGGACAGGGCTATGGCTACACCTTC.

Only a few counts were recorded for this clone. The rearrangement uses TRBV5-4 and TRBJ1-2; 8 nucleotides align to TRBD1. The CDR3 covers 14 residues. J lost 4 bases, V lost 4 bases, and 6 bases had no gene match. Germline values: CDR1 SGHNT, CDR2 YYREEE (reference sequence). CDR3 sequence: CASSPSGQVYGYTF. DNA for the CDR3: TGTGCCAGCAGCCCATCGGGACAGGTCTATGGCTACACCTTC.

The count of this clone is one. The rearrangement joins TRBV27 to TRBJ2-2; perhaps TRBD1 as D (5 bases). CDR1 MNHEY and CDR2 SMNVEV come from the germline V gene (reference sequence). The CDR3 loop spans 13 amino acids. V lost 5 bases and J 7 bases, leaving 11 bases between the germline ends. CDR3 in DNA: TGTGCCAGCAGTAGACAGAGTGTCGGGGAGCTGTTTTTT. This codes for CASSRQSVGELFF.

With regard to this clone: Within the sample, other DNA sequences also encode this same CDR3. V and J are TRBV6-5 and TRBJ1-2, with unresolved D. Trimming left V 0 bases short and J 4 bases short, with 6 bases between. The CDR3 spans 13 residues. Germline V gene data show CDR1 as MNHEY and CDR2 as SVGAGI. The CDR3 DNA reads as TGTGCCAGCAGTTACTCGGGTGCCTATGGCTACACCTTC. This sequence encodes CASSYSGAYGYTF.

V is TRBV12-3 or TRBV12-4 and J is TRBJ1-6, with D possibly being TRBD1 (5 bases). The V end lost 6 bases, the J end lost 10 bases, and 10 bases lay between the germline ends. The CDR3 has 12 residues. In DNA, the CDR3 is TGTGCCAGCAGCCCGACAGACTCACCCCTCCACTTT. Its protein product is CASSPTDSPLHF.

The CDR3 here is CASSLAIGGLDTIYF. The CDR3 DNA is TGCGCCAGCAGCTTGGCTATCGGGGGCTTGGACACCATATATTTT. The rearrangement joins TRBV5-1 to TRBJ1-3; weak D call: TRBD1 (6 bases). Trimming stripped 0 bases from V and 8 bases from J, with 15 bases between. The CDR3 has 15 residues. Germline CDR1 is SGHRS and CDR2 is YFSETQ. The full variable domain, completed using reference TRBV5-1 and TRBJ1-3, is KAGVTQTPRYLIKTRGQQVTLSCSPISGHRSVSWYQQTPGQGLQFLFEYFSETQRNKGNFPGRFSGRQFSNSRSEMNVSTLELGDSALYLCASSLAIGGLDTIYFGEGSWLTVV.

V and J are TRBV5-4 and TRBJ1-2; 8 bases match TRBD1. This CDR3 is 14 amino acids long. The germline gives CDR1 SGHNT, CDR2 YYREEE (reference sequence). With V trimmed by 3 bases and J by 2 bases, 3 bases remained unmatched. CDR3 sequence (DNA): TGTGCCAGCAGCTCACAGGGGGGGAACTATGGCTACACCTTC. Protein sequence: CASSSQGGNYGYTF.

This sequence joins TRBV19 and TRBJ2-2, with 12 positions matching TRBD2. CDR3 length equals 15 residues. V was pared by 9 bases and J by 3 bases, with 5 bases of the junction left unmatched. In germline, CDR1 is LNHDA, CDR2 SQIVND (reference sequence). The CDR3 nucleotides read TGTGCCAGCAAAAGACTAGCGGGGGACACCGGGGAGCTGTTTTTT. The encoded protein is CASKRLAGDTGELFF.

The CDR3, as DNA: TGTGCCAGCAGCTTTGTTTTCTACGAGCAGTACTTC. Translation gives CASSFVFYEQYF. The chain couples TRBV12-1 to TRBJ2-7. TRBV12-1 is described as a pseudogene. The CDR3 consists of 12 residues.

The chain combines TRBV24-1 with TRBJ2-3, with 8 positions matching TRBD1. This CDR3 comprises 17 residues. Germline V gene sequence: CDR1 KGHDR, CDR2 SFDVKD. V lost 2 bases and J lost 8; bases outside the gene matches: 14. In nucleotides, the CDR3 is TGTGCCACCAGTGATTCCTCTGGCGGCAGGGGGCGAGGTACGCAGTATTTT. Protein: CATSDSSGGRGRGTQYF.

The chain has TRBV12-5 and TRBJ2-1; 13 bases are a match to TRBD2. The V segment lost 3 bases and the J segment 5 bases; nucleotides outside the gene matches: 16. Germline CDR1 reads LGHNT; CDR2 reads FRNRAP. The CDR3 consists of 20 residues. The CDR3 DNA is TGTGCTAGTGGTTTAAAGGTACTAGCGGGAGGGCCCGGTAGAGACAATGAGCAGTTCTTC. Amino acids: CASGLKVLAGGPGRDNEQFF.

The chain combines TRBV4-2 with TRBJ2-1, with 7 positions matching TRBD2. From germline, CDR1 is LGHNA and CDR2 YNFKEQ. With 0 bases clipped from V and 4 bases from J, the junction kept 9 bases outside the gene matches. The CDR3 is made up of 17 amino acids. The CDR3 DNA follows: TGTGCCAGCAGCCAAGATCCCGGCCTAGCGGCATACAATGAGCAGTTCTTC. Translating it yields CASSQDPGLAAYNEQFF.

The chain is built from TRBV5-4 and TRBJ2-3; D perhaps matches TRBD2 (6 bases). V was clipped by 4 bases and J by 0 bases, with 15 bases between them. Per germline, CDR1 SGHNT and CDR2 YYREEE (reference sequence). This CDR3 is built from 16 residues. Here the CDR3 reads CASSPSGGFSTDTQYF. DNA for the CDR3: TGTGCCAGCAGCCCCAGTGGGGGGTTTAGCACAGATACGCAGTATTTT.

The rearrangement uses TRBV30 and TRBJ1-1; 9 nucleotides align to TRBD1. CDR3 size: 14 residues. V lost 2 bases to trimming and J lost 1 base; unmatched junction nucleotides: 2. Germline V gene sequence: CDR1 GTSNPN, CDR2 SVGIG (reference sequence). CDR3 DNA sequence: TGTGCCTGGAGTATGGGACAGGGGAACACTGAAGCTTTCTTT. As protein: CAWSMGQGNTEAFF.

The chain has TRBV6-5 and TRBJ2-7; the match to TRBD1 covers 8 bases. Losses at the gene ends were 3 bases for V and 6 bases for J; bases not matched to a gene: 1. The CDR3 consists of 12 residues. In germline, CDR1 is MNHEY, CDR2 SVGAGI. CDR3 sequence: CASSYTGGEQYF. The CDR3 bases are TGTGCCAGCAGTTATACAGGGGGCGAGCAGTACTTC.

The chain combines TRBV5-4 with TRBJ1-1, with D perhaps TRBD1 (6 bases). Germline CDR1 reads SGHNT; CDR2 reads YYREEE (reference sequence). The ends were cut back, 0 bases at V and 0 bases at J, with 12 bases in the middle. The CDR3 runs 16 residues. CDR3 in DNA: TGTGCCAGCAGCTTGGCGCGTACAGGGATGAACACTGAAGCTTTCTTT. Its translation is CASSLARTGMNTEAFF.

The V call is TRBV12-3 or TRBV12-4, the J call TRBJ2-2; unclear D gene. The CDR3 contains 13 residues. V lost 2 bases and J lost 4, with 5 bases in between. CDR3 loop: CASSLSVTGELFF. Here the CDR3 DNA reads TGTGCCAGCAGTTTATCGGTCACCGGGGAGCTGTTTTTT.

The V and J genes are TRBV6-5 and TRBJ1-3, with D maybe TRBD1 (6 bases). Per the germline V gene, CDR1 is MNHEY and CDR2 is SVGAGI. This CDR3 spans 15 amino acids. V gave up 2 bases and J gave up 2 bases, with 10 bases separating them. The CDR3 reads CASSYGRDTGNTIYF. In nucleotides, the CDR3 is TGTGCCAGCAGTTACGGCAGGGACACTGGAAACACCATATATTTT.

This chain connects TRBV10-3 to TRBJ1-2, with D possibly matching TRBD1 (6 bases). The V gene's germline CDR1 is ENHRY and CDR2 SYGVKD. The CDR3 is made up of 13 amino acids. V was shortened by 3 bases and J by 8 bases, with 13 bases between the two germline ends. CDR3 loop: CAISETGRDGYTF. CDR3 nucleotide sequence: TGTGCCATCAGTGAAACAGGGAGAGACGGCTACACCTTC.

In this sample, this clone turned up once. V is TRBV20-1 and J is TRBJ2-3, with D possibly matching TRBD2 (6 bases). The CDR3 runs 16 residues. The germline V gene encodes CDR1 DFQATT and CDR2 SNEGSKA (reference sequence). The V gene lost 3 bases and the J gene lost 0 bases, with 16 bases spanning the gap. In DNA form, the CDR3 reads TGCAGTGCTAGTATACTAGCCACCACTAGCACAGATACGCAGTATTTT. Translated: CSASILATTSTDTQYF.

The V call is TRBV4-1, the J call TRBJ1-1; D call uncertain. Germline assignment: CDR1 MGHRA and CDR2 YSYEKL. CDR3 size: 19 residues. Trimming cost V 0 bases and J 1 base, with 21 bases left between them. The CDR3 sequence is CASSQDPGGPAQSNTEAFF. DNA of the CDR3: TGCGCCAGCAGCCAAGATCCGGGAGGGCCGGCTCAATCGAACACTGAAGCTTTCTTT.

V usage is TRBV5-1 and J usage is TRBJ2-1; D not certain. V dropped 1 base and J dropped 0 bases, with 11 bases sitting between them. The germline CDR1 and CDR2 sequences are SGHRS and YFSETQ. The CDR3 contains 16 residues. This chain's CDR3 is CASSLRAVSSYNEQFF. The DNA of the CDR3 is TGCGCCAGCAGCTTGAGGGCTGTGAGCTCCTACAATGAGCAGTTCTTC.